A single sample is the source of the 27 T cell receptor beta chains below, sequenced in a study of blood T cells in healthy people across ages. Next came a second PCR, run for about 6 to 11 cycles, which used a sample-barcoded 5' primer along with a J-beta primer mix. TCRdb re-analysed the 5' RACE reads in MiXCR, keeping a single row per CDR3 protein. Among more than 650,000 distinct CDR3 sequences listed, approximately 21% were seen once. Specimen: blood. The origin of the receptors is a man aged 65 to 85 in good health.

In its sample, this clonotype was seen a few times. The rearrangement links TRBV20-1 to TRBJ1-3; D gene unclear. The CDR3 length is 14 residues. In germline, CDR1 is DFQATT, CDR2 SNEGSKA (reference sequence). V gave up 5 bases and J gave up 4 bases, with 15 bases separating them. CDR3 sequence reads: CSASGSLGGNTIYF. The DNA of the CDR3 is TGCAGTGCTTCGGGATCCTTGGGAGGAAACACCATATATTTT.

This chain uses TRBV9 with TRBJ1-1, with D possibly matching TRBD1 (6 bases). The germline CDR1 and CDR2 sequences are SGDLS and YYNGEE. This CDR3 contains 14 residues. V was pared by 4 bases and J by 5 bases, with 15 bases between. The CDR3 DNA sequence: TGTGCCAGCAGCCCGACTTGGGGGGCTACTGAAGCTTTCTTT. It is translated as CASSPTWGATEAFF.

In this sample, this clonotype turned up many times. This chain connects TRBV7-8 to TRBJ1-6, with D possibly being TRBD1 (5 bases). Germline V gene lookup returns CDR1 SGHVS and CDR2 FQNEAQ. The CDR3 extends over 15 amino acids. V lost 1 base and J 7 bases, leaving 11 bases between the germline ends. The CDR3 DNA reads TGTGCCAGCAGCTTAGTAGGCAGGGCAAATTCACCCCTCCACTTT. Residues: CASSLVGRANSPLHF.

The genes are TRBV14 and TRBJ2-3, with TRBD1 identical over 10 bases. V was clipped by 3 bases and J by 5 bases; unmatched bases: 5. The germline gives CDR1 SGHDN, CDR2 FVKESK. The CDR3 length is 15 residues. The CDR3 sequence is CASSHKTGGLDTQYF. The CDR3 bases are TGTGCCAGCAGCCACAAGACAGGGGGCTTAGATACGCAGTATTTT. Complete variable domain (other parts from reference TRBV14 and TRBJ2-3): EAGVTQFPSHSVIEKGQTVTLRCDPISGHDNLYWYRRVMGKEIKFLLHFVKESKQDESGMPNNRFLAERTGGTYSTLKVQPAELEDSGVYFCASSHKTGGLDTQYFGPGTRLTVL.

The table lists this clonotype with a few counts. The junction and the germline gene differ at one end; a read error may be behind it. The rearrangement uses TRBV5-1 and TRBJ1-2; the match to TRBD1 covers 8 bases. CDR3 length: 14 residues. Germline V lookup: CDR1 SGHRS, CDR2 YFSETQ. CDR3 bases: TGTGCCAGCAGTTCCCGACAGGGGAGCTATGGCTACACCTTC. The encoded protein is CASSSRQGSYGYTF.

V and J are TRBV24-1 and TRBJ2-1; no reliable D call. CDR1 and CDR2 from the germline V gene are KGHDR and SFDVKD. Trimming pared 6 bases from V and 0 bases from J, leaving 8 bases between. CDR3 length equals 14 residues. The DNA for the CDR3 is TGTGCCACCAGTTTACGGTTCTCCTACAATGAGCAGTTCTTC. This codes for CATSLRFSYNEQFF.

V is TRBV28 and J is TRBJ1-1; D ambiguous. This CDR3 has 15 residues. Per the germline V gene, CDR1 is MDHEN and CDR2 is SYDVKM. V was cut by 5 bases and J by 3 bases, with 16 bases left in between. CDR3 in amino acids: CASSPPKIVDTEAFF. The CDR3 coding sequence is TGTGCCAGCAGTCCCCCTAAAATCGTGGACACTGAAGCTTTCTTT.

The J gene is TRBJ2-5, the V gene TRBV5-1; TRBD1 agrees at 7 bases. Trimming at V came to 4 bases and at J to 3 bases, leaving 6 bases not matched to a gene. Germline lookup yields CDR1 SGHRS and CDR2 YFSETQ. CDR3 length: 14 amino acids. CDR3 DNA sequence: TGCGCCAGCAGCCCCGGGACAGAAAAAGAGACCCAGTACTTC. As protein: CASSPGTEKETQYF. The variable domain in full, with the rest retrieved from reference TRBV5-1 and TRBJ2-5, is KAGVTQTPRYLIKTRGQQVTLSCSPISGHRSVSWYQQTPGQGLQFLFEYFSETQRNKGNFPGRFSGRQFSNSRSEMNVSTLELGDSALYLCASSPGTEKETQYFGPGTRLLVL.

This chain links TRBV6-1 with TRBJ1-2, with 7 bases identical to TRBD1. Germline V lookup: CDR1 MNHNS, CDR2 SASEGT. The CDR3 extends over 16 amino acids. The V and J ends lost 6 bases and 4 bases, in that order; junction bases with no gene match: 14. The CDR3 DNA reads as TGTGCCAGCAGCCTAGGGCGAGGGACAGATGGCTATGGCTACACCTTC. Translation: CASSLGRGTDGYGYTF.

The chain employs TRBV6-2 or TRBV6-3 and TRBJ2-1; possibly TRBD2 for D (5 bases). In germline, CDR1 is MNHEY, CDR2 SVGEGT. CDR3 length equals 20 residues. V was clipped by 0 bases and J by 4 bases, with 25 bases between them. The CDR3 bases are TGTGCCAGCAGTTACTCGATAGGTCCGCGAAGGGTACTAGGGTACAATGAGCAGTTCTTC. It codes for CASSYSIGPRRVLGYNEQFF.

This clonotype showed up just a few times. The chain joins TRBV24-1 to TRBJ1-1; 7 bases match TRBD1. CDR1 and CDR2 from the germline V gene are KGHDR and SFDVKD. V lost 7 bases and J lost 0; bases outside the gene matches: 4. The CDR3 is 14 amino acids. The CDR3 region is CATRGQILNTEAFF. In DNA, the CDR3 is TGTGCCACCAGGGGACAGATATTGAACACTGAAGCTTTCTTT.

Turning to this clonotype: A read error may account for a junction end that differs from germline. The rearrangement links TRBV12-3 or TRBV12-4 to TRBJ2-3; D possibly matches TRBD1 or TRBD2 (5 bases each). The CDR3 has 14 amino acids. The CDR3 loop is CASSRQSGTDPQYF. For the CDR3, the DNA is TGTGCCAGCAGCCGACAGAGCGGCACAGATCCGCAGTATTTT.

For the CDR3, the DNA is TGCGCCAGCAGCTTGGCAGGGTACAGTGATCAGCCCCAGCATTTT. Encoded protein: CASSLAGYSDQPQHF. The chain carries TRBV5-1 and TRBJ1-5, with a tentative D call TRBD1 (5 bases). In germline, CDR1 is SGHRS, CDR2 YFSETQ. With 0 bases removed from V and 5 bases from J, the gap between germline ends came to 12 bases. The CDR3 extends over 15 amino acids.

In regard to this clonotype: The junction departs from germline at one end; a sequencing error may be responsible. The chain recombines TRBV5-1 with TRBJ2-5; 7 nucleotides align to TRBD2. In germline, CDR1 is SGHRS, CDR2 YFSETQ. This CDR3 spans 16 amino acids. The DNA for the CDR3 is TGTGCCAGCAGCTTGGCGACTAGCCTCGAGATCGAGACCCAGTACTTC. It is translated as CASSLATSLEIETQYF.

The rearrangement uses TRBV12-3 or TRBV12-4 and TRBJ2-4; 8 bases are a match to TRBD1. V gave up 6 bases and J gave up 1 base; unmatched junction bases: 11. The CDR3 consists of 17 residues. The CDR3 DNA sequence: TGTGCCAGCAGCTCCCGGACAGGGCTCGGGGCCAAAAACATTCAGTACTTC. Its protein is CASSSRTGLGAKNIQYF.

This clonotype showed up just a few times. V is TRBV24-1 and J is TRBJ2-3, with TRBD1 as a possible D gene (6 bases). V was shortened by 3 bases and J by 5 bases, with 14 bases between the two germline ends. CDR3 length equals 15 residues. The germline gives CDR1 KGHDR, CDR2 SFDVKD. CDR3 amino acids: CATSDHGQRLDTQYF. CDR3 nucleotide sequence: TGTGCCACCAGTGATCATGGACAGCGACTAGATACGCAGTATTTT.

The genes are TRBV6-2 or TRBV6-3 and TRBJ2-7; D is unclear. Between the trimmed V and J ends, which lost 7 bases and 6 bases, there was a span of 16 bases. There are 13 residues in the CDR3. CDR1 is MNHEY, CDR2 SVGEGT, per germline. The CDR3 loop reads CASKARMGSEQYV. The CDR3 DNA sequence: TGTGCCAGCAAGGCCAGGATGGGGTCCGAGCAGTACGTC.

This chain joins TRBV12-3 or TRBV12-4 and TRBJ1-1; 8 nucleotides line up with TRBD1. CDR3 length equals 14 residues. Germline trimming cut 5 bases from V and 3 bases from J; bases unmatched to any gene: 5. CDR3 nucleotides: TGTGCCAGCAGTCGACAGGGGCAGGACACTGAAGCTTTCTTT. This gives the protein CASSRQGQDTEAFF.

CDR3 DNA: TGTGCCAGCAGCCATGGACTAGCGGGGACTGTACTTTCCTACGAGCAGTACTTC. Translated, it gives CASSHGLAGTVLSYEQYF. The V call is TRBV7-2, the J call TRBJ2-7; 12 nucleotides align to TRBD2. Trimming at V came to 5 bases and at J to 1 base, leaving 12 bases not matched to a gene. CDR1 SGHTA and CDR2 FQGNSA come from the germline V gene. The CDR3 runs 18 residues.

In its sample, this clonotype was seen a few times. The V call is TRBV15, the J call TRBJ2-3, with D possibly matching TRBD2 (5 bases). CDR3 size: 15 residues. V lost 0 bases and J 3 bases, leaving 10 bases between the germline ends. The germline V gene has CDR1 LNHNV and CDR2 YYDKDF (reference sequence). CDR3 loop: CATSRDGVGTDTQYF. CDR3 DNA sequence: TGTGCCACCAGCAGAGACGGGGTGGGTACAGATACGCAGTATTTT.

The chain is built from TRBV7-9 and TRBJ1-1; a weak D match, TRBD1 (5 bases). V lost 5 bases and J 2 bases, leaving 15 bases between the germline ends. There are 15 residues in the CDR3. The V gene's germline CDR1 is SEHNR and CDR2 FQNEAQ (reference sequence). CDR3 DNA: TGTGCCAGCAGCAAGAACCTCAGGGAAAACACTGAAGCTTTCTTT. This translates into CASSKNLRENTEAFF. Full variable domain (remainder filled in from reference TRBV7-9 and TRBJ1-1): DTGVSQNPRHKITKRGQNVTFRCDPISEHNRLYWYRQTLGQGPEFLTYFQNEAQLEKSRLLSDRFSAERPKGSFSTLEIQRTEQGDSAMYLCASSKNLRENTEAFFGQGTRLTVV.

The rearrangement joins TRBV7-9 to TRBJ2-3; 9 bases agree with TRBD1. This CDR3 region has 15 residues. From germline, CDR1 is SEHNR and CDR2 FQNEAQ (reference sequence). V was clipped by 5 bases and J by 3 bases; unmatched bases: 6. Here the CDR3 DNA reads TGTGCCAGCAGCCCACGGACAGGGGAGACAGATACGCAGTATTTT. Residues: CASSPRTGETDTQYF.

This clonotype was counted a few times. The rearrangement joins TRBV28 to TRBJ1-1; D is ambiguous. The CDR3 totals 15 residues. Deletions cut 5 bases from V and 1 base from J, with 14 bases between. In germline, CDR1 is MDHEN, CDR2 SYDVKM. CDR3 residues: CASSPLRAGNTEAFF. CDR3 nucleotide sequence: TGTGCCAGCAGTCCCCTAAGGGCGGGGAACACTGAAGCTTTCTTT.

This clonotype was detected only a few times. The chain couples TRBV6-1 to TRBJ1-5, with D unresolved. The CDR3 consists of 13 residues. V was cut by 4 bases and J by 3 bases, with 7 bases left in between. Germline V gene sequence: CDR1 MNHNS, CDR2 SASEGT. The CDR3 region is CASSVANNQPQHF. The CDR3 DNA reads as TGTGCCAGCAGTGTTGCGAACAATCAGCCCCAGCATTTT.

The chain has TRBV20-1 and TRBJ1-2; 8 nucleotides line up with TRBD1. Germline V gene lookup returns CDR1 DFQATT and CDR2 SNEGSKA (reference sequence). The trim removed 2 bases at V and 3 bases at J, leaving 8 bases unmatched. The CDR3 runs to 15 residues. The CDR3 DNA reads as TGCAGTGCTAGATCTTATGACAGGGGTGACTATGGCTACACCTTC. Its protein product is CSARSYDRGDYGYTF.

The genes are TRBV6-6 and TRBJ2-1; D not certain. Trimming left V 8 bases short and J 4 bases short, with 6 bases between. This CDR3 has 11 residues. Germline V CDR1 and CDR2: MNHNY, SVGAGI (reference sequence). The CDR3, as DNA: TGTGCCAGCCTCCAATACAATGAGCAGTTCTTC. This translates into CASLQYNEQFF.

Only a few counts were recorded for this clonotype. The genes are TRBV6-5 and TRBJ2-3, with D uncertain. The CDR3 consists of 15 residues. V shed 2 bases and J shed 0 bases, with 9 bases lying between them. Germline V lookup: CDR1 MNHEY, CDR2 SVGAGI. The CDR3 nucleotides are TGTGCCAGCAGTTACGGCCACGCTAGCACAGATACGCAGTATTTT. This sequence encodes CASSYGHASTDTQYF.